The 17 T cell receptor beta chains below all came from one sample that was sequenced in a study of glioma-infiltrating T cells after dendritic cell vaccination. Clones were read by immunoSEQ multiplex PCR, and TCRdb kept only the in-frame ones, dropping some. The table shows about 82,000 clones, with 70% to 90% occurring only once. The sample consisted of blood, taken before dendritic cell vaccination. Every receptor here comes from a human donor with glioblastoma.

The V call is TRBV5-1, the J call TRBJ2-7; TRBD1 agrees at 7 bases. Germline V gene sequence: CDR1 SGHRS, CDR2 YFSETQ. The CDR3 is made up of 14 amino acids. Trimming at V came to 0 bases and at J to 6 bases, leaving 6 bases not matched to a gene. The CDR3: CASSLGGDRAEQYF. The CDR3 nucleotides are TGCGCCAGCAGCTTGGGGGGAGACAGGGCCGAGCAGTACTTC. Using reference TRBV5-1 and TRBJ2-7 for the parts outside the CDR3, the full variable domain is KAGVTQTPRYLIKTRGQQVTLSCSPISGHRSVSWYQQTPGQGLQFLFEYFSETQRNKGNFPGRFSGRQFSNSRSEMNVSTLELGDSALYLCASSLGGDRAEQYFGPGTRLTVT.

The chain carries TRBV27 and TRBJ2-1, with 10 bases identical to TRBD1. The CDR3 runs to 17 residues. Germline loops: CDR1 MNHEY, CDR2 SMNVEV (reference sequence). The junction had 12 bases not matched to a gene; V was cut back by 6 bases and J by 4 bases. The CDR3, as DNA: TGTGCCAGCAGACACCGGGACAGGGGAAGGGGATACAATGAGCAGTTCTTC. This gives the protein CASRHRDRGRGYNEQFF.

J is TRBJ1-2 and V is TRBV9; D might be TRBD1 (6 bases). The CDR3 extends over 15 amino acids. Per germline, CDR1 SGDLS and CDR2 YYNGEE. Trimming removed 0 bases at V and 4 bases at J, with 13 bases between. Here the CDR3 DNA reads TGTGCCAGCAGCGTAGGACCGGACAGCGCCTATGGCTACACCTTC. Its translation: CASSVGPDSAYGYTF.

The CDR3 DNA follows: TGTGCCTCTGATAGCGGGGGGGCTGAAGAGACCCAGTACTTC. Its translation: CASDSGGAEETQYF. V gene TRBV7-2 combines with J gene TRBJ2-5, with 11 nucleotides matching TRBD2. V dropped 11 bases and J dropped 3; count of bases not matched to a gene: 8. CDR1 SGHTA and CDR2 FQGNSA come from the germline V gene. The CDR3 length is 14 residues. The full variable domain, in which reference TRBV7-2 and TRBJ2-5 provide the parts outside the CDR3, is GAGVSQSPSNKVTEKGKDVELRCDPISGHTALYWYRQSLGQGLEFLIYFQGNSAPDKSGLPSDRFSAERTGGSVSTLTIQRTQQEDSAVYLCASDSGGAEETQYFGPGTRLLVL.

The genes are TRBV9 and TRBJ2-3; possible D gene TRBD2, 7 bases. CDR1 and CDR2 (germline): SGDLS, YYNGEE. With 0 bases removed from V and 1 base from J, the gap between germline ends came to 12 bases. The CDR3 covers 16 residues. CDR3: CASSVGAGAGTDTQYF. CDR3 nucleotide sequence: TGTGCCAGCAGCGTAGGGGCGGGGGCCGGCACAGATACGCAGTATTTT. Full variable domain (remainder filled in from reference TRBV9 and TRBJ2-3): DSGVTQTPKHLITATGQRVTLRCSPRSGDLSVYWYQQSLDQGLQFLIQYYNGEERAKGNILERFSAQQFPDLHSELNLSSLELGDSALYFCASSVGAGAGTDTQYFGPGTRLTVL.

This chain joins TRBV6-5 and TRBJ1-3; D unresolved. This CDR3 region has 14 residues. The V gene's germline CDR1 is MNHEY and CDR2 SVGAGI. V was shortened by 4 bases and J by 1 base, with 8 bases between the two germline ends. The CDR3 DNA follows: TGTGCCAGCAGTTCCTCCGGTTCTGGAAACACCATATATTTT. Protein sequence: CASSSSGSGNTIYF.

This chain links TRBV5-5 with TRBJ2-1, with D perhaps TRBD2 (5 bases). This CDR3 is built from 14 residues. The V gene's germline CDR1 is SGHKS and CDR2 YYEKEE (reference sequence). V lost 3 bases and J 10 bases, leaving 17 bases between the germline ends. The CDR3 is CASSSLKAPGEQFF. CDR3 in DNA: TGTGCCAGCAGCTCCCTCAAGGCGCCGGGGGAGCAGTTCTTC.

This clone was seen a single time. CDR3 in DNA: TGTGCCAGTAGTATCCTGACTAGCGGGGGGATAGATACGCAGTATTTT. Amino acids: CASSILTSGGIDTQYF. This sequence joins TRBV19 and TRBJ2-3; TRBD2 matches 13 bases. Germline CDR1 LNHDA, CDR2 SQIVND (reference sequence). Germline trimming cut 3 bases from V and 5 bases from J; bases unmatched to any gene: 5. The length of the CDR3 is 16 residues.

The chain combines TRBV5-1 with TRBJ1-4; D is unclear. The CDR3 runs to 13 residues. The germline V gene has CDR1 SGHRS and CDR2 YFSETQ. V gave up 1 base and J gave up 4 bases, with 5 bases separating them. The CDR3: CASSLFINEKLFF. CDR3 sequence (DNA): TGCGCCAGCAGCTTGTTTATTAATGAAAAACTGTTTTTT.

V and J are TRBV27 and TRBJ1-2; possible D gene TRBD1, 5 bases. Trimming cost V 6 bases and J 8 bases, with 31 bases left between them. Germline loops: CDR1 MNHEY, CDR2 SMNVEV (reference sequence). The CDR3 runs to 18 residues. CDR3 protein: CASRFSTALNDLKEGYTF. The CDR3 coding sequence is TGTGCCAGCAGGTTTTCGACAGCCCTTAACGATCTAAAGGAGGGCTACACCTTC.

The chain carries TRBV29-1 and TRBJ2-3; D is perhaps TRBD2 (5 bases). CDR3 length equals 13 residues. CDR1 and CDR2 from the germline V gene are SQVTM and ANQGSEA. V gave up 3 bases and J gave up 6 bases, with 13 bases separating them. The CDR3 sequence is CSVDPSEGDTQYF. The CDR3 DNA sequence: TGCAGCGTTGACCCCAGCGAGGGTGATACGCAGTATTTT.

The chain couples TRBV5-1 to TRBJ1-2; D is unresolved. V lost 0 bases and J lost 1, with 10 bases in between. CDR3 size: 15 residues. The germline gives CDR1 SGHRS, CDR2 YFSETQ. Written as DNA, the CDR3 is TGCGCCAGCAGCTTGGCCAGTGTTAATAACTATGGCTACACCTTC. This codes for CASSLASVNNYGYTF.

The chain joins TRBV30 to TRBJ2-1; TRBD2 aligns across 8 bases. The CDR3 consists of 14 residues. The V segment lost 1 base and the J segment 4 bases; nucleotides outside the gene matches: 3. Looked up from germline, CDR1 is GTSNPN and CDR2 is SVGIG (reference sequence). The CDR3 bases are TGTGCCTGGAGTGAACTAGCGGTATACAATGAGCAGTTCTTC. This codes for CAWSELAVYNEQFF.

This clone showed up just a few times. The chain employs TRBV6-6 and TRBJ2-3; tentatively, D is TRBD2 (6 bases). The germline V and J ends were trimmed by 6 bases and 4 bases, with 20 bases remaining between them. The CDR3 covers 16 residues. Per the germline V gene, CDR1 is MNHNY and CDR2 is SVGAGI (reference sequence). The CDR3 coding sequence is TGTGCCAGCAGGACGGCGAACGGGGGAGAGGCAGATACGCAGTATTTT. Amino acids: CASRTANGGEADTQYF.

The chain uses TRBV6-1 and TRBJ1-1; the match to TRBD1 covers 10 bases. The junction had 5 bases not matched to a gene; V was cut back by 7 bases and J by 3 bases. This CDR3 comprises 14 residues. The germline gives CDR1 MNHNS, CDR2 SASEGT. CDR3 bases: TGTGCCAGCACCGACAGGGGGCCGGACACTGAAGCTTTCTTT. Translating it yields CASTDRGPDTEAFF.

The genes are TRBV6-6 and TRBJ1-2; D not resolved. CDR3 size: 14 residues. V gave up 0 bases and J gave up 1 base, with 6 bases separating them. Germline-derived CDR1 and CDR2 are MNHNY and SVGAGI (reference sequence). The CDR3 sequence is CASSYSSVNYGYTF. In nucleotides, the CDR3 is TGTGCCAGCAGTTACTCGTCAGTTAACTATGGCTACACCTTC.

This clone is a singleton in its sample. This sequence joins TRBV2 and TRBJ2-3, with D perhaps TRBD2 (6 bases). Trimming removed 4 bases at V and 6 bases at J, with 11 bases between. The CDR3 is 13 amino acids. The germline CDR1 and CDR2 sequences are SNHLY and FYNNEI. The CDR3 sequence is CASSVGSGDTQYF. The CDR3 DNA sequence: TGTGCCAGCAGTGTCGGGAGCGGTGATACGCAGTATTTT.